Presented here are 30 T cell receptor beta chains from one specimen sequenced in a study of shared clonotypes between healthy human individuals. TCRdb's table, derived via immunoSEQ multiplex PCR, lists solely in-frame clones and lacks some. The sample gives under 1,100,000 clones, roughly 80% of which show up once; about 1.5% is in the top ten. The sample taken for sequencing was memory CD4+ T cells sorted from blood. Subset given: CD45RA-negative fraction. These receptors originate from a young man in good health.

This sequence joins TRBV14 and TRBJ2-7, with 10 bases fitting TRBD2. With V trimmed by 4 bases and J by 3 bases, 6 bases remained unmatched. This CDR3 has 15 amino acids. Germline CDR1 reads SGHDN; CDR2 reads FVKESK. CDR3 sequence reads: CASSLGLAGDYEQYF. The CDR3 nucleotides are TGTGCCAGCAGCCTAGGCCTAGCGGGAGACTACGAGCAGTACTTC.

The chain has TRBV5-4 and TRBJ1-5; D perhaps matches TRBD1 (5 bases). Germline V gene lookup returns CDR1 SGHNT and CDR2 YYREEE (reference sequence). The V gene lost 0 bases and the J gene lost 4 bases, with 11 bases spanning the gap. CDR3 length equals 15 residues. The CDR3 DNA is TGTGCCAGCAGCTTGGGGGGGACGGGGAATCAGCCCCAGCATTTT. It is translated as CASSLGGTGNQPQHF. Full variable domain (missing parts from reference TRBV5-4 and TRBJ1-5): ETGVTQSPTHLIKTRGQQVTLRCSSQSGHNTVSWYQQALGQGPQFIFQYYREEENGRGNFPPRFSGLQFPNYSSELNVNALELDDSALYLCASSLGGTGNQPQHFGDGTRLSIL.

The rearrangement uses TRBV5-1 and TRBJ2-1; D remains ambiguous. CDR3 size: 15 residues. In germline, CDR1 is SGHRS, CDR2 YFSETQ. Trimming stripped 0 bases from V and 2 bases from J, with 9 bases between. The CDR3 DNA reads TGCGCCAGCAGCTTGGTGCTAAACACCTACAATGAGCAGTTCTTC. Translating gives CASSLVLNTYNEQFF.

The chain has TRBV4-1 and TRBJ1-2; 9 nucleotides match TRBD1. The ends lost 4 bases at V and 4 bases at J; junction bases unmatched: 7. This CDR3 contains 15 residues. From germline, CDR1 is MGHRA and CDR2 YSYEKL. DNA of the CDR3: TGCGCCAGCAGCCGGTCCGGGACAGGGAGCTATGGCTACACCTTC. Amino acid sequence: CASSRSGTGSYGYTF.

The chain is built from TRBV18 and TRBJ2-7; unclear D gene. Germline V lookup: CDR1 KGHSH, CDR2 LQKENI. The V end lost 2 bases, the J end lost 2 bases, and 7 bases lay between the germline ends. This CDR3 region has 13 residues. The CDR3 loop is CASSPTQAYEQYF. CDR3 bases: TGTGCCAGCTCACCAACGCAGGCCTACGAGCAGTACTTC.

This clone was observed once. J is TRBJ1-1 and V is TRBV5-1; TRBD1 matches 9 bases. The germline V gene has CDR1 SGHRS and CDR2 YFSETQ. J lost 4 bases, V lost 5 bases, and 3 bases had no gene match. This CDR3 comprises 13 residues. DNA for the CDR3: TGCGCCAGCAGACAGGGGGCGCCCACTGAAGCTTTCTTT. It codes for CASRQGAPTEAFF.

This chain connects TRBV5-6 to TRBJ1-2; weak D call: TRBD1 (5 bases). This CDR3 has 15 amino acids. Per the germline V gene, CDR1 is SGHDT and CDR2 is YYEEEE. The ends were cut back, 0 bases at V and 0 bases at J, with 9 bases in the middle. CDR3 protein: CASSLGGKANYGYTF. The CDR3 DNA reads TGTGCCAGCAGCTTGGGGGGGAAAGCTAACTATGGCTACACCTTC.

This chain joins TRBV7-3 and TRBJ2-3; D tentatively fits TRBD1 or TRBD2 (5 bases each). Germline CDR1 reads SGHTA; CDR2 reads FQGTGA. Between the trimmed V and J ends, which lost 4 bases and 4 bases, there was a span of 12 bases. This CDR3 region has 14 residues. CDR3 coding DNA: TGTGCCAGCAGCTCGGGACGGGCGGCAGATACGCAGTATTTT. As protein: CASSSGRAADTQYF.

The chain is built from TRBV18 and TRBJ1-2; weak D call: TRBD1 (6 bases). V was cut by 1 base and J by 2 bases, with 17 bases left in between. Germline V gene lookup returns CDR1 KGHSH and CDR2 LQKENI. CDR3 length equals 17 residues. CDR3 residues: CASSPLGTPQMNYGYTF. The CDR3 region has the DNA TGTGCCAGCTCACCACTCGGGACACCTCAAATGAACTATGGCTACACCTTC.

The chain uses TRBV9 and TRBJ2-3, with a weak D call TRBD2 (6 bases). The CDR3 length is 16 residues. The V gene lost 0 bases and the J gene lost 8 bases, with 19 bases spanning the gap. Germline CDR1 reads SGDLS; CDR2 reads YYNGEE. The CDR3 sequence is CASSVAPGDAQTTQYF. The CDR3 coding sequence is TGTGCCAGCAGCGTAGCACCGGGGGACGCACAGACTACGCAGTATTTT.

The V and J genes are TRBV20-1 and TRBJ2-5; D may match TRBD1 or TRBD2 (5 bases each). Per germline, CDR1 DFQATT and CDR2 SNEGSKA (reference sequence). This CDR3 contains 10 residues. V lost 6 bases and J lost 5, with 7 bases in between. This CDR3 reads CSAGTETQYF. DNA for the CDR3: TGCAGTGCCGGGACGGAGACCCAGTACTTC.

The chain carries TRBV11-2 and TRBJ1-6; D remains ambiguous. Trimming took 5 bases from V and 7 from J, leaving 12 bases between them. This CDR3 region has 14 residues. Germline V lookup: CDR1 SGHAT, CDR2 FQNNGV. This CDR3 is CASSHGRFNSPLHF. The CDR3 nucleotides read TGTGCCAGCAGCCACGGACGGTTCAATTCACCCCTCCACTTT.

The rearrangement links TRBV18 to TRBJ2-2; D is tentatively TRBD1 or TRBD2 (5 bases each). The CDR3 is 18 residues long. Trimming cost V 4 bases and J 4 bases, with 22 bases left between them. The germline gives CDR1 KGHSH, CDR2 LQKENI. The CDR3: CASSLHVGTAATTGELFF. CDR3 DNA: TGTGCCAGCTCACTACACGTGGGGACCGCAGCGACCACCGGGGAGCTGTTTTTT.

This clone was seen a few times. Here the CDR3 DNA reads TGTGCCAGTAGTCCCGGACAGGGACGGGTCAGAACTGAAGCTTTCTTT. This sequence encodes CASSPGQGRVRTEAFF. The chain has TRBV19 and TRBJ1-1, with 8 bases lining up with TRBD1. J was trimmed by 5 bases and V by 5 bases; bases with no gene match: 13. Germline V gene sequence: CDR1 LNHDA, CDR2 SQIVND (reference sequence). This CDR3 spans 16 amino acids.

The J gene is TRBJ2-1, the V gene TRBV4-1; the D gene could be TRBD1 or TRBD2 (6 bases each). Germline lookup yields CDR1 MGHRA and CDR2 YSYEKL. The CDR3 is 16 residues long. The V gene lost 4 bases and the J gene lost 0 bases, with 13 bases spanning the gap. Here the CDR3 reads CASSLHGGLSYNEQFF. CDR3 sequence (DNA): TGCGCCAGCAGCCTCCACGGGGGCCTCTCCTACAATGAGCAGTTCTTC.

The chain recombines TRBV2 with TRBJ1-1, with 7 bases that match TRBD1. CDR1 is SNHLY, CDR2 FYNNEI, per germline. The ends lost 7 bases at V and 7 bases at J; junction bases unmatched: 12. The length of the CDR3 is 14 residues. In DNA form, the CDR3 reads TGTGCCAGCATACCCAGGACAGGCGTAGGTGAAGCTTTCTTT. Translating gives CASIPRTGVGEAFF.

The chain carries TRBV15 and TRBJ2-3; 7 bases line up with TRBD2. Trimming removed 3 bases from V and 0 bases from J; junction bases left unmatched: 3. The CDR3 covers 15 residues. The germline V gene has CDR1 LNHNV and CDR2 YYDKDF (reference sequence). The CDR3 DNA follows: TGTGCCACCAGCAGTTACGGGGGGAGCACAGATACGCAGTATTTT. Its protein product is CATSSYGGSTDTQYF. Drawing the rest from reference TRBV15 and TRBJ2-3, the complete variable domain is DAMVIQNPRYQVTQFGKPVTLSCSQTLNHNVMYWYQQKSSQAPKLLFHYYDKDFNNEADTPDNFQSRRPNTSFCFLDIRSPGLGDTAMYLCATSSYGGSTDTQYFGPGTRLTVL.

The CDR3 region has the DNA TGTGCCAGCAGTAGACAGGGGGCGGGCGGCTACACCTTC. Translation: CASSRQGAGGYTF. The J gene is TRBJ1-2, the V gene TRBV2; 10 bases map to TRBD1. Trimming took 5 bases from V and 8 from J; bases not matched to a gene: 5. The CDR3 covers 13 residues. Germline lookup yields CDR1 SNHLY and CDR2 FYNNEI.

This clone was seen more than once but under ten times. The chain couples TRBV29-1 to TRBJ1-1; no firm D call. Germline values: CDR1 SQVTM, CDR2 ANQGSEA. Trimming shortened V by 6 bases and J by 3 bases, and 8 bases separated the two germline ends. This CDR3 region has 11 residues. Here the CDR3 reads CSVVKDTEAFF. As DNA, the CDR3 is TGCAGCGTCGTTAAGGACACTGAAGCTTTCTTT.

The chain employs TRBV10-1 and TRBJ2-5; 8 bases are a match to TRBD2. Per the germline V gene, CDR1 is WNHNN and CDR2 is SYGVQD (reference sequence). The CDR3 loop spans 19 amino acids. V shed 4 bases and J 1 base; nucleotides not matched to a gene: 17. The CDR3 loop reads CASSAPPGSRGDLQETQYF. The CDR3 coding sequence is TGCGCCAGCAGTGCCCCGCCGGGATCGCGGGGGGACCTCCAAGAGACCCAGTACTTC.

This clone was seen more than once but under ten times. V usage is TRBV19 and J usage is TRBJ1-4, with D possibly being TRBD1 (6 bases). From germline, CDR1 is LNHDA and CDR2 SQIVND (reference sequence). The CDR3 runs to 16 residues. V lost 4 bases and J lost 0, with 12 bases in between. The CDR3: CASSTYRVATNEKLFF. DNA of the CDR3: TGTGCCAGTAGTACTTACAGGGTCGCAACTAATGAAAAACTGTTTTTT. The variable domain in full, completed from reference TRBV19 and TRBJ1-4, reads DGGITQSPKYLFRKEGQNVTLSCEQNLNHDAMYWYRQDPGQGLRLIYYSQIVNDFQKGDIAEGYSVSREKKESFPLTVTSAQKNPTAFYLCASSTYRVATNEKLFFGSGTQLSVL.

With regard to this clone: This likely stems from a read error, as it lies one base from a far larger clone. Here the CDR3 reads CASGEGLAGGEQYF. Here the CDR3 DNA reads TGTGCCAGTGGAGAAGGACTAGCGGGGGGAGAGCAGTACTTC. The chain employs TRBV19 and TRBJ2-7; 14 positions match TRBD2. Germline V gene data show CDR1 as LNHDA and CDR2 as SQIVND (reference sequence). With 8 bases clipped from V and 7 bases from J, the junction kept 7 bases outside the gene matches. CDR3 size: 14 residues.

V and J are TRBV19 and TRBJ2-7, with D possibly matching TRBD2 (5 bases). Germline assignment: CDR1 LNHDA and CDR2 SQIVND (reference sequence). The CDR3 spans 15 residues. The V gene lost 11 bases and the J gene lost 4 bases, with 24 bases spanning the gap. The CDR3 coding sequence is TGTGCCCCCCTAGGGTCCTCGGGATCCTATTACGAGCAGTACTTC. Its protein is CAPLGSSGSYYEQYF.

The rearrangement links TRBV15 to TRBJ1-5, with no clear D. V was trimmed by 0 bases and J by 6 bases, leaving 15 bases between them. Germline assignment: CDR1 LNHNV and CDR2 YYDKDF (reference sequence). This CDR3 is 16 amino acids long. DNA for the CDR3: TGTGCCACCAGCAGAGATCCCCCCGGTAAGCCTCAGCCCCAGCATTTT. Amino acid sequence: CATSRDPPGKPQPQHF. The full variable domain, completed using reference TRBV15 and TRBJ1-5, is DAMVIQNPRYQVTQFGKPVTLSCSQTLNHNVMYWYQQKSSQAPKLLFHYYDKDFNNEADTPDNFQSRRPNTSFCFLDIRSPGLGDTAMYLCATSRDPPGKPQPQHFGDGTRLSIL.

This chain connects TRBV18 to TRBJ1-5; no definite D call. Per the germline V gene, CDR1 is KGHSH and CDR2 is LQKENI. This CDR3 spans 14 amino acids. V shed 6 bases and J shed 0 bases, with 9 bases lying between them. The CDR3 reads CASSAADSNQPQHF. The CDR3 DNA sequence: TGTGCCAGCTCTGCGGCAGATAGCAATCAGCCCCAGCATTTT.

Notes on this clone: A read error may produce the germline difference seen at one junction end. The CDR3, as DNA: TGTGCCAGCAGTTACGGCCTGAAGACTGAAGCTTTCTTT. Protein sequence: CASSYGLKTEAFF. The chain uses TRBV6-5 and TRBJ1-1; D not certain. Germline V gives CDR1 MNHEY, CDR2 SVGAGI. CDR3 size: 13 residues.

V usage is TRBV27 and J usage is TRBJ1-1; D is perhaps TRBD1 (5 bases). The CDR3 is 15 residues long. Germline CDR1 reads MNHEY; CDR2 reads SMNVEV (reference sequence). The germline V and J ends were trimmed by 7 bases and 3 bases, with 18 bases remaining between them. CDR3 sequence reads: CASKTTPEGYTEAFF. CDR3 DNA sequence: TGTGCCAGCAAAACGACGCCTGAGGGGTACACTGAAGCTTTCTTT.

The chain employs TRBV7-2 and TRBJ2-3; 8 bases are shared with TRBD2. Unmatched junction bases numbered 6, after V lost 1 base and J lost 0 bases. CDR3 length: 17 amino acids. Germline CDR1 is SGHTA and CDR2 is FQGNSA. The CDR3 protein is CASSLGTSPTSTDTQYF. The CDR3 nucleotides read TGTGCCAGCAGCTTAGGGACTAGCCCGACTAGCACAGATACGCAGTATTTT.

This chain links TRBV7-2 with TRBJ2-1, with TRBD2 matching 8 bases. With 5 bases clipped from V and 5 bases from J, the junction kept 5 bases outside the gene matches. From germline, CDR1 is SGHTA and CDR2 FQGNSA. This CDR3 is built from 14 residues. The CDR3 region has the DNA TGTGCCAGCAGCCCACGACTAGCGCACAATGAGCAGTTCTTC. Its protein is CASSPRLAHNEQFF.

The chain employs TRBV5-1 and TRBJ2-7; D is possibly TRBD2 (6 bases). V was shortened by 2 bases and J by 2 bases, with 11 bases between the two germline ends. In germline, CDR1 is SGHRS, CDR2 YFSETQ. The CDR3 loop spans 14 amino acids. The CDR3 reads CASSFQEGPYEQYF. CDR3 bases: TGCGCCAGCAGCTTCCAGGAGGGTCCCTACGAGCAGTACTTC.